Listed here are 9 T cell receptor beta chains from one sample, sequenced in a study of cytomegalovirus exposure and HLA in healthy donors. Use of 60 Vbeta and 13 Jbeta primers characterized the PCR. TCRdb's table, derived via immunoSEQ multiplex PCR, lists solely in-frame clones and lacks some. The repertoire holds roughly 220,000 clones, with approximately 85% as singletons. The sample comprised PBMCs. The receptors originated from a woman aged 40 to 50 in good health and CMV-seronegative.

The chain combines TRBV18 with TRBJ2-7, with no clear D. This CDR3 comprises 13 residues. V lost 0 bases, J lost 9 bases, and 12 bases lay in between. Per the germline V gene, CDR1 is KGHSH and CDR2 is LQKENI. CDR3 DNA sequence: TGTGCCAGCTCACCACCGTCCGGGTTAGGGCAGTACTTC. Translation: CASSPPSGLGQYF.

This rearrangement joins TRBV5-4 to TRBJ2-5; 7 nucleotides align to TRBD2. With V trimmed by 4 bases and J by 5 bases, 14 bases remained unmatched. This CDR3 comprises 16 residues. Germline-derived CDR1 and CDR2 are SGHNT and YYREEE (reference sequence). CDR3: CASSDVLARTRETQYF. The DNA of the CDR3 is TGTGCCAGCAGCGACGTACTAGCGAGAACTAGGGAGACCCAGTACTTC.

The chain is built from TRBV5-6 and TRBJ1-2; D unclear. This CDR3 spans 11 amino acids. Germline V gene sequence: CDR1 SGHDT, CDR2 YYEEEE. Trimming pared 2 bases from V and 6 bases from J, leaving 5 bases between. The CDR3 coding sequence is TGTGCCAGCAGCTTCCGGGATGGCTACACCTTC. Translating it yields CASSFRDGYTF.

The rearrangement uses TRBV9 and TRBJ2-1; D remains ambiguous. V lost 0 bases to trimming and J lost 8 bases, with 12 bases between them. In germline, CDR1 is SGDLS, CDR2 YYNGEE. This CDR3 spans 14 amino acids. The CDR3 loop is CASSVGISLDEQFF. The CDR3 DNA follows: TGTGCCAGCAGCGTAGGGATTAGCCTGGATGAGCAGTTCTTC.

V gene TRBV2 combines with J gene TRBJ2-7; TRBD1 matches 8 bases. The CDR3 has 13 residues. With 4 bases clipped from V and 3 bases from J, the junction kept 2 bases outside the gene matches. CDR1 is SNHLY and CDR2 is FYNNEI in the germline V gene. The CDR3 reads CASSGQGLYEQYF. As DNA, the CDR3 is TGTGCCAGCAGTGGACAGGGGCTCTACGAGCAGTACTTC.

The V gene is TRBV28, the J gene TRBJ1-1, with 7 bases fitting TRBD1. In germline, CDR1 is MDHEN, CDR2 SYDVKM. V lost 4 bases and J lost 1; bases outside the gene matches: 6. This CDR3 spans 15 amino acids. The CDR3 spells CASSYTGTANTEAFF. CDR3 nucleotide sequence: TGTGCCAGCAGTTACACCGGGACAGCGAACACTGAAGCTTTCTTT. Supplemented by reference TRBV28 and TRBJ1-1, the full variable domain reads DVKVTQSSRYLVKRTGEKVFLECVQDMDHENMFWYRQDPGLGLRLIYFSYDVKMKEKGDIPEGYSVSREKKERFSLILESASTNQTSMYLCASSYTGTANTEAFFGQGTRLTVV.

The V call is TRBV5-1, the J call TRBJ2-7; D possibly corresponds to TRBD2 (5 bases). V gave up 3 bases and J gave up 2 bases, with 15 bases separating them. The CDR3 consists of 15 residues. Germline CDR1 SGHRS, CDR2 YFSETQ. Written as DNA, the CDR3 is TGCGCCAGCAGCTCGGTGGACGGGGTGACCTACGAGCAGTACTTC. Protein sequence: CASSSVDGVTYEQYF. The full variable domain, rest sourced from reference TRBV5-1 and TRBJ2-7, is KAGVTQTPRYLIKTRGQQVTLSCSPISGHRSVSWYQQTPGQGLQFLFEYFSETQRNKGNFPGRFSGRQFSNSRSEMNVSTLELGDSALYLCASSSVDGVTYEQYFGPGTRLTVT.

The chain couples TRBV5-1 to TRBJ2-5; D possibly corresponds to TRBD1 (5 bases). CDR1 is SGHRS, CDR2 YFSETQ, per germline. The CDR3 covers 14 residues. Trimming cost V 2 bases and J 2 bases, with 10 bases left between them. The CDR3 sequence is CASSFDRKQETQYF. DNA of the CDR3: TGCGCCAGCAGCTTCGACAGAAAGCAAGAGACCCAGTACTTC. Filled out from reference TRBV5-1 and TRBJ2-5, the complete variable domain reads KAGVTQTPRYLIKTRGQQVTLSCSPISGHRSVSWYQQTPGQGLQFLFEYFSETQRNKGNFPGRFSGRQFSNSRSEMNVSTLELGDSALYLCASSFDRKQETQYFGPGTRLLVL.

The chain has TRBV28 and TRBJ1-4; perhaps TRBD1 as D (5 bases). Per the germline V gene, CDR1 is MDHEN and CDR2 is SYDVKM. The ends were cut back, 3 bases at V and 1 base at J, with 12 bases in the middle. This CDR3 contains 16 residues. This chain's CDR3 is CASSFGGGGTNEKLFF. In nucleotides, the CDR3 is TGTGCCAGCAGTTTCGGGGGGGGTGGAACTAATGAAAAACTGTTTTTT.